A single sample is the source of the 10 T cell receptor beta chains below, sequenced in a study of blood T cell repertoires in COVID-19. The method was immunoSEQ multiplex PCR; TCRdb's version includes in-frame clones alone and lacks a portion of them. Altogether about 670,000 clones are present, around 89% being singletons, with the ten largest covering about 0.26%. Sequenced input: peripheral blood. The receptors here all came from a woman under 30 with acute or convalescent COVID-19.

The chain couples TRBV5-1 to TRBJ1-5, with D unclear. The CDR3 spans 14 residues. Deletions cut 0 bases from V and 4 bases from J, with 8 bases between. Germline V CDR1 and CDR2: SGHRS, YFSETQ. CDR3 nucleotides: TGCGCCAGCAGCTTGGATGTCGGGAATCAGCCCCAGCATTTT. Its protein product is CASSLDVGNQPQHF.

V gene TRBV10-3 combines with J gene TRBJ1-2; no reliable D call. This CDR3 is 13 amino acids long. Germline V gives CDR1 ENHRY, CDR2 SYGVKD. V shed 9 bases and J shed 0 bases, with 11 bases lying between them. The DNA of the CDR3 is TGTGCCATAGGCCTCGGAGCTAACTATGGCTACACCTTC. Protein product: CAIGLGANYGYTF.

Turning to this clone: One end of the junction is discordant with germline, which a read error may explain. The V call is TRBV12-3 or TRBV12-4, the J call TRBJ1-3, with TRBD1 matching over 7 bases. The CDR3 contains 10 residues. CDR3 nucleotides: TGTGCCAGCAGTTTGGGACAGCAAGATTTT. The encoded protein is CASSLGQQDF.

The chain is built from TRBV19 and TRBJ1-6, with D maybe TRBD1 (6 bases). The germline V gene has CDR1 LNHDA and CDR2 SQIVND (reference sequence). This CDR3 is 13 amino acids long. The V and J ends lost 10 bases and 12 bases respectively, with 19 bases between them. The CDR3 region has the DNA TGTGCCACTCAGGACAGTTGGGTTGGACCCCTCCACTTT. It codes for CATQDSWVGPLHF.

The chain has TRBV19 and TRBJ2-3; D remains ambiguous. Trimming removed 1 base at V and 2 bases at J, with 10 bases between. The CDR3 totals 15 residues. Germline V gene sequence: CDR1 LNHDA, CDR2 SQIVND (reference sequence). CDR3 in DNA: TGTGCCAGTAGTATAGGTCAGTCCCTCACAGATACGCAGTATTTT. Protein: CASSIGQSLTDTQYF.

V and J are TRBV30 and TRBJ1-5; D is unresolved. V was shortened by 4 bases and J by 1 base, with 8 bases between the two germline ends. This CDR3 is 13 amino acids long. CDR1 is GTSNPN and CDR2 is SVGIG in the germline V gene (reference sequence). The CDR3 protein is CAWTGQSNQPQHF. CDR3 DNA: TGTGCCTGGACAGGTCAAAGCAATCAGCCCCAGCATTTT.

The table lists this clone with a count of one. The J gene is TRBJ1-2, the V gene TRBV2; D is perhaps TRBD1 (5 bases). Germline V gene lookup returns CDR1 SNHLY and CDR2 FYNNEI. V was pared by 8 bases and J by 4 bases, with 14 bases between. The CDR3 totals 13 residues. CDR3 loop: CASRNGTSYGYTF. The CDR3 DNA reads as TGTGCCAGCCGAAATGGGACTTCCTATGGCTACACCTTC.

The V gene is TRBV3-1 (or the pseudogene TRBV3-2), the J gene TRBJ1-1; possible D gene TRBD1, 5 bases. Germline V gene lookup returns CDR1 LGHDT and CDR2 YNNKEL (reference sequence). Trimming removed 7 bases at V and 0 bases at J, with 12 bases between. This CDR3 region has 14 residues. The CDR3: CASNRGVMNTEAFF. CDR3 sequence (DNA): TGTGCCAGCAACCGGGGGGTTATGAACACTGAAGCTTTCTTT.

This chain joins TRBV7-3 and TRBJ2-7; possibly TRBD1 for D (5 bases). V lost 1 base and J 4 bases, leaving 8 bases between the germline ends. This CDR3 has 13 amino acids. The V gene's germline CDR1 is SGHTA and CDR2 FQGTGA. CDR3 region: CASSLIAGYEQYF. The CDR3 nucleotides are TGTGCCAGCAGCTTAATCGCAGGGTACGAGCAGTACTTC.

V usage is TRBV10-3 and J usage is TRBJ2-3, with TRBD2 as a possible D gene (5 bases). The CDR3 totals 19 residues. Germline CDR1 and CDR2: ENHRY and SYGVKD. V lost 6 bases and J lost 2, with 27 bases in between. The CDR3 loop reads CAISDLERTYFTNTDTQYF. CDR3 DNA sequence: TGTGCCATCAGCGACCTCGAACGGACTTACTTTACCAACACAGATACGCAGTATTTT.